A selection of T cell receptor beta chains follows, all from one sample in a study of T cells expressing NK-cell markers. TCRdb derives one entry per CDR3 protein from the 5' RACE reads, leaving out DNA. This sample's table reports more than 250,000 distinct CDR3 sequences. Source material: blood T cells: a sorted CD56 or NKG2C T cell subset, CD4+ or CD8+ T cells, or bulk PBMC T cells (not recorded which). The source is a man aged 18 to 30 in good health. CDR3s include the opening cysteine and the closing phenylalanine or tryptophan. Each record gives: V gene, CDR3 length, J gene, CDR3 protein.

TRBV24-1	16	TRBJ2-1	CATSDLRDRPYNEQFF
TRBV6-6	15	TRBJ1-4	CASSTPGRGNEKLFF
TRBV11-2	16	TRBJ2-3	CASRDARAGRTDTQYF
TRBV5-1	17	TRBJ2-2	CASSPIRTGAITGELFF
TRBV9	18	TRBJ2-3	CASSVATPSGLSTDTQYF
TRBV21-1	15	TRBJ2-5	CASSKVNTGKQTQYF
TRBV11-2	19	TRBJ1-5	CASSLGRQGRWDLNQPQHF
TRBV5-5	16	TRBJ1-1	CASSLAGGQVNTEAFF
TRBV4-2	15	TRBJ1-1	CASSQDLAGHTEAFF
TRBV20-1	12	TRBJ2-2	CSALRDTGELFF
TRBV25-1	13	TRBJ2-1	CASSEPGWRKQFF
TRBV6-1	14	TRBJ2-1	CASRGTGPYNEQFF
TRBV20-1	17	TRBJ2-2	CSARVPLAGGRAGELFF
TRBV7-2	13	TRBJ2-4	CASSVQGADIQYF
TRBV5-6	14	TRBJ2-5	CASSQGQARETQYF
TRBV7-9	16	TRBJ2-1	CASSPLAGALTNEQFF
TRBV6-1	15	TRBJ1-3	CASSDAGSYGNTIYF
TRBV5-4	14	TRBJ2-3	CASSGTSDTDTQYF
TRBV12-3/TRBV12-4	13	TRBJ2-1	CASSPRRGQLYFF
TRBV20-1	13	TRBJ2-3	CSAKSSSTDTQYF
TRBV15	15	TRBJ1-5	CATSSRVIGNQPQHF
TRBV10-3	14	TRBJ2-7	CAIGESSGRNEQYF
TRBV27	14	TRBJ2-3	CASSLSGNLYAQYF
TRBV5-1	15	TRBJ2-1	CASSLVAGEVYEQFF
TRBV29-1	17	TRBJ2-1	CSAVGGPSGRADREQFF
TRBV12-3/TRBV12-4	14	TRBJ1-1	CASSRRQINTEAFF
TRBV29-1	16	TRBJ2-3	CSGFTGTSLVGDTQYF
TRBV12-3/TRBV12-4	16	TRBJ2-3	CASSLGLAEVPDTQYF
TRBV20-1	16	TRBJ2-1	CSARDKLAVSYNEQFF
TRBV18	15	TRBJ1-5	CASSPGQGLDQPQHF
TRBV10-3	15	TRBJ2-5	CAISEFGGSGETQYF
TRBV6-1	15	TRBJ2-3	CASSTGTSGTDTQYF
TRBV4-1	14	TRBJ2-4	CASSQDRGPNIQYF
TRBV2	16	TRBJ2-2	CASSVTVGANTGELFF
TRBV6-5	11	TRBJ1-3	CASSEGNTIYF
TRBV11-1	13	TRBJ2-1	CASSSPGSNEQFF
TRBV20-1	12	TRBJ1-5	CSARPRNQPQHF
TRBV12-3/TRBV12-4	14	TRBJ2-7	CASSTDSSSYEQYF
TRBV12-3/TRBV12-4	15	TRBJ2-1	CASSLRGPPFNEQFF
TRBV29-1	15	TRBJ2-2	CSVGTSGRGAGELFF
TRBV6-5	14	TRBJ2-1	CASSFPDRVYEQFF